The 24 T cell receptor beta chains listed next were all sequenced from one sample in a study of blood T cell repertoires in COVID-19. Repertoires were generated with immunoSEQ multiplex PCR, while TCRdb's copy carries only in-frame clones and drops some. Among around 240,000 clones listed, roughly 86% were seen once. The sequencing sample was made of PBMCs or T cells enriched from blood (not recorded which). The receptors originated from a woman between 50 and 59 years old who had recovered from COVID-19.

J is TRBJ1-1 and V is TRBV9; no clear D. This CDR3 has 14 residues. V lost 2 bases and J lost 2, with 10 bases in between. Germline values: CDR1 SGDLS, CDR2 YYNGEE. This CDR3 reads CASSVITDNTEAFF. DNA of the CDR3: TGTGCCAGCAGCGTGATTACAGACAACACTGAAGCTTTCTTT.

This chain connects TRBV7-3 to TRBJ2-1; D might be TRBD2 (6 bases). Trimming took 6 bases from V and 9 from J, leaving 15 bases between them. This CDR3 has 13 amino acids. CDR1 SGHTA and CDR2 FQGTGA come from the germline V gene. CDR3 loop: CASSHGAGSEQFF. The CDR3 DNA reads as TGTGCCAGCAGTCACGGGGCCGGGAGTGAGCAGTTCTTC.

This rearrangement joins TRBV9 to TRBJ2-1; no definite D call. CDR3 length equals 15 residues. V was clipped by 0 bases and J by 1 base, with 8 bases between them. The germline V gene has CDR1 SGDLS and CDR2 YYNGEE. The DNA of the CDR3 is TGTGCCAGCAGCGTAGCCCCGGAGTCCTACAATGAGCAGTTCTTC. It is translated as CASSVAPESYNEQFF.

The rearrangement joins TRBV5-1 to TRBJ2-7; D might be TRBD1 (5 bases). The CDR3 is made up of 15 amino acids. V lost 2 bases and J lost 3, with 15 bases in between. The germline gives CDR1 SGHRS, CDR2 YFSETQ. The CDR3 loop reads CASSLDRSLDYEQYF. The CDR3 coding sequence is TGCGCCAGCAGCTTAGACAGATCTCTTGACTACGAGCAGTACTTC. The complete variable domain, with remaining parts taken from reference TRBV5-1 and TRBJ2-7, reads KAGVTQTPRYLIKTRGQQVTLSCSPISGHRSVSWYQQTPGQGLQFLFEYFSETQRNKGNFPGRFSGRQFSNSRSEMNVSTLELGDSALYLCASSLDRSLDYEQYFGPGTRLTVT.

The CDR3: CAWSVSPRTGGIKSETQYF. The CDR3 nucleotides are TGTGCCTGGAGTGTAAGTCCCCGGACAGGGGGCATAAAGTCAGAGACCCAGTACTTC. V gene TRBV30 combines with J gene TRBJ2-5, with TRBD1 matching 11 bases. CDR1 GTSNPN and CDR2 SVGIG come from the germline V gene (reference sequence). Trimming at V came to 0 bases and at J to 4 bases, leaving 16 bases not matched to a gene. The CDR3 has 19 residues.

Worth noting for this clone: The junction and the germline gene differ at one end; a read error may be behind it. The V gene is TRBV2, the J gene TRBJ1-5, with D perhaps matching TRBD1 (5 bases). Germline V gene data show CDR1 as SNHLY and CDR2 as FYNNEI. This CDR3 has 13 residues. CDR3 loop: CASKGDSNQPQHF. CDR3 DNA sequence: TGCGCCAGCAAAGGGGATAGCAATCAGCCCCAGCATTTT.

The chain uses TRBV5-1 and TRBJ1-1; D remains ambiguous. The V gene's germline CDR1 is SGHRS and CDR2 YFSETQ. The CDR3 has 12 residues. Trimming took off 7 bases at V and 0 bases at J, with 7 bases between the two ends. CDR3 residues: CASGLVNTEAFF. The DNA for the CDR3 is TGCGCCAGCGGCCTAGTGAACACTGAAGCTTTCTTT.

The CDR3 DNA follows: TGCGCCAGCAGCCACAAAACGGGACAGGCCACCGGGGAGCTGTTTTTT. It is translated as CASSHKTGQATGELFF. The J gene is TRBJ2-2, the V gene TRBV4-3; 8 bases line up with TRBD1. J gave up 4 bases and V 3 bases, and 7 bases lay outside the gene matches. Germline V gene lookup returns CDR1 LGHNA and CDR2 YSLEER. The CDR3 spans 16 residues.

This clone was observed once. V and J are TRBV3-1 (or the pseudogene TRBV3-2) and TRBJ1-1; TRBD1 aligns across 8 bases. The V segment lost 1 base and the J segment 6 bases; nucleotides outside the gene matches: 1. Germline loops: CDR1 LGHDT, CDR2 YNNKEL (reference sequence). This CDR3 comprises 13 residues. This CDR3 reads CASSQGTGSEAFF. The CDR3 DNA reads as TGTGCCAGCAGCCAAGGGACAGGGTCTGAAGCTTTCTTT.

A single count supports this clone. V is TRBV18 and J is TRBJ2-3; D unclear. The germline CDR1 and CDR2 sequences are KGHSH and LQKENI. Trimming cost V 2 bases and J 0 bases, with 9 bases left between them. The CDR3 length is 15 residues. The CDR3 reads CASSPVAASTDTQYF. In DNA form, the CDR3 reads TGTGCCAGCTCACCAGTTGCGGCAAGCACAGATACGCAGTATTTT.

The chain has TRBV28 and TRBJ2-3; 11 bases line up with TRBD2. The germline gives CDR1 MDHEN, CDR2 SYDVKM. This CDR3 spans 16 amino acids. After removal of 5 bases from V and 2 bases from J, the junction contained 6 bases not matched to a gene. CDR3 bases: TGTGCCAGCAGTCCGACTAGCGGGATTGACACAGATACGCAGTATTTT. Translated: CASSPTSGIDTDTQYF.

The chain is built from TRBV4-2 and TRBJ2-1; 9 nucleotides line up with TRBD2. The CDR3 contains 16 residues. V was pared by 1 base and J by 3 bases, with 4 bases of the junction left unmatched. The V gene's germline CDR1 is LGHNA and CDR2 YNFKEQ. As DNA, the CDR3 is TGTGCCAGCAGCCAAGTTCCTAGCGGGGTCTACAATGAGCAGTTCTTC. Its translation is CASSQVPSGVYNEQFF.

V usage is TRBV12-3 or TRBV12-4 and J usage is TRBJ2-7, with TRBD1 identical over 8 bases. The CDR3 loop spans 13 amino acids. V was pared by 5 bases and J by 3 bases, with 3 bases of the junction left unmatched. DNA of the CDR3: TGTGCCAGCAGTCCAGGACAGGGCTACGAGCAGTACTTC. It codes for CASSPGQGYEQYF.

J is TRBJ1-6 and V is TRBV7-9; the D gene is possibly TRBD1 (5 bases). CDR3 size: 15 residues. With 3 bases removed from V and 7 bases from J, the gap between germline ends came to 13 bases. Germline assignment: CDR1 SEHNR and CDR2 FQNEAQ (reference sequence). Written as DNA, the CDR3 is TGTGCCAGCAGCTTCTCAGGGCGTCAAAATTCACCCCTCCACTTT. Amino acid sequence: CASSFSGRQNSPLHF.

V and J are TRBV7-3 and TRBJ2-1; weak D call: TRBD2 (5 bases). Germline CDR1 is SGHTA and CDR2 is FQGTGA. This CDR3 spans 18 amino acids. Trimming took off 5 bases at V and 1 base at J, with 21 bases between the two ends. CDR3 in amino acids: CASSPMHRGTRSYNEQFF. CDR3 nucleotides: TGTGCCAGCAGCCCAATGCATCGGGGAACCAGATCCTACAATGAGCAGTTCTTC.

For the CDR3, the DNA is TGTGCCAGCAGTTTGGGCAGGTATAGCAATCAGCCCCAGCATTTT. Translated: CASSLGRYSNQPQHF. The chain combines TRBV28 with TRBJ1-5; D uncertain. The germline gives CDR1 MDHEN, CDR2 SYDVKM. Trimming stripped 3 bases from V and 0 bases from J, with 9 bases between. The CDR3 consists of 15 residues.

The rearrangement uses TRBV28 and TRBJ1-5; TRBD1 matches at 7 bases. The V gene's germline CDR1 is MDHEN and CDR2 SYDVKM. The CDR3 sequence is 16 residues long. With V trimmed by 2 bases and J by 4 bases, 8 bases remained unmatched. The CDR3 reads CASSLPPGGLNQPQHF. CDR3 nucleotide sequence: TGTGCCAGCAGTTTACCCCCAGGGGGACTTAATCAGCCCCAGCATTTT.

Details on this clone: The same CDR3 can be traced to other DNA sequences in this sample. V usage is TRBV5-1 and J usage is TRBJ2-1, with 7 bases that match TRBD2. J gave up 4 bases and V 1 base, and 5 bases lay outside the gene matches. CDR3 length: 15 amino acids. Germline CDR1 is SGHRS and CDR2 is YFSETQ. The CDR3 DNA sequence: TGCGCCAGCAGCTTGAGCCTAGCGGCTTACAATGAGCAGTTCTTC. It specifies CASSLSLAAYNEQFF.

The rearrangement links TRBV29-1 to TRBJ1-3; D is unresolved. V was cut by 7 bases and J by 0 bases, with 13 bases left in between. This CDR3 spans 14 amino acids. Germline assignment: CDR1 SQVTM and CDR2 ANQGSEA. CDR3 coding DNA: TGCAGCGCTCTTGGGAGGCCCTCTGGAAACACCATATATTTT. This gives the protein CSALGRPSGNTIYF.

This chain links TRBV28 with TRBJ1-2, with D perhaps TRBD1 (6 bases). There are 13 residues in the CDR3. Looked up from germline, CDR1 is MDHEN and CDR2 is SYDVKM. Trimming left V 5 bases short and J 8 bases short, with 15 bases between. The CDR3 here is CASSPLTGRGYTF. CDR3 nucleotide sequence: TGTGCCAGCAGTCCCCTAACAGGGAGAGGCTACACCTTC.

The rearrangement uses TRBV7-9 and TRBJ2-5, with TRBD2 matching over 15 bases. The germline CDR1 and CDR2 sequences are SEHNR and FQNEAQ (reference sequence). This CDR3 is built from 15 residues. V dropped 6 bases and J dropped 5; count of bases not matched to a gene: 4. Written as DNA, the CDR3 is TGTGCCAGCAGTACGGGGACTAGCGGGGGGGAGACCCAGTACTTC. It encodes CASSTGTSGGETQYF.

This clone occurred once. V is TRBV12-3 or TRBV12-4 and J is TRBJ1-2; 7 bases map to TRBD1. The length of the CDR3 is 12 residues. The ends lost 6 bases at V and 8 bases at J; junction bases unmatched: 6. For the CDR3, the DNA is TGTGCCAGCAGCCGAGGGGGCCGGGGCTACACCTTC. This encodes CASSRGGRGYTF.

This clone was counted between two and nine times. The V gene is TRBV27, the J gene TRBJ2-3; D gene ambiguous. V was clipped by 9 bases and J by 0 bases, with 13 bases between them. The CDR3 has 14 residues. Germline lookup yields CDR1 MNHEY and CDR2 SMNVEV (reference sequence). The chain's CDR3 is CASQPGYSTDTQYF. The CDR3 bases are TGTGCCAGTCAACCAGGATATAGCACAGATACGCAGTATTTT.

The chain carries TRBV28 and TRBJ1-5; D uncertain. V lost 6 bases to trimming and J lost 5 bases, with 11 bases between them. CDR3 size: 13 residues. Germline V CDR1 and CDR2: MDHEN, SYDVKM. The CDR3 reads CASSPRADQPQHF. The CDR3 bases are TGTGCCAGCAGCCCGAGGGCAGATCAGCCCCAGCATTTT.